This T cell receptor beta chain was sequenced during a study of chemoradiotherapy in HPV16-positive cancers. CDR1 is SGHAT and CDR2 is FQNNGV in the germline V gene. The length of the CDR3 is 14 residues. After removal of 6 bases from V and 3 bases from J, the junction contained 5 bases not matched to a gene. Data came from immunoSEQ multiplex PCR; TCRdb stores just in-frame clones and leaves some out. The table has approximately 35,000 clones, roughly 90% seen once. This material consisted of blood, taken from a patient who underwent chemoradiotherapy. The rearrangement links TRBV11-2 to TRBJ2-3; 8 bases align to TRBD2. This receptor was identified in a human donor with HPV-associated anogenital cancer. CDR3 bases: TGTGCCAGCAGAACGGGGGGGCCGACAGATACGCAGTATTTT. Its protein is CASRTGGPTDTQYF.